The next 13 T cell receptor beta chains were all read from a single sample in a study of CD8+ T cells in alopecia areata. In each case, RNA was isolated and then reverse transcribed into cDNA as the sequencing template. The assay was immunoSEQ multiplex PCR, and TCRdb's table has in-frame clones only and misses some. The sample has about 97,000 clones, 41% seen once. Material for sequencing was CD4+ T cells sorted from blood. The receptors come from a human donor with alopecia areata.

This clone was seen more than once but under ten times. This chain links TRBV5-1 with TRBJ2-3; 7 nucleotides match TRBD1. CDR3 length: 19 residues. V dropped 2 bases and J dropped 4; count of bases not matched to a gene: 19. Germline lookup yields CDR1 SGHRS and CDR2 YFSETQ. CDR3 DNA: TGCGCCAGCAGCTTTGAGGGGGCGTTGCTTTTGGTCGAGGCAGATACGCAGTATTTT. Its translation is CASSFEGALLLVEADTQYF.

By its share, this clone is medium-sized. This chain connects TRBV7-2 to TRBJ2-4; D unresolved. Germline V lookup: CDR1 SGHTA, CDR2 FQGNSA. This CDR3 has 13 residues. With 0 bases removed from V and 11 bases from J, the gap between germline ends came to 11 bases. The CDR3 nucleotides read TGTGCCAGCAGCTTAGCGTGGTCCGTTCTTCAGTACTTC. It encodes CASSLAWSVLQYF.

The chain uses TRBV9 and TRBJ1-4; TRBD1 aligns across 8 bases. CDR1 is SGDLS and CDR2 is YYNGEE in the germline V gene. Trimming removed 4 bases from V and 4 bases from J; junction bases left unmatched: 6. This CDR3 has 15 residues. The CDR3 loop is CASSTLTGVNEKLFF. In DNA, the CDR3 is TGTGCCAGCAGCACCCTGACAGGGGTTAATGAAAAACTGTTTTTT.

This clone was detected only a few times. The rearrangement uses TRBV7-2 and TRBJ1-2; D might be TRBD1 (6 bases). This CDR3 contains 17 residues. Germline values: CDR1 SGHTA, CDR2 FQGNSA. V lost 6 bases, J lost 1 base, and 21 bases lay in between. The CDR3: CASSDSVLGAFNYGYTF. DNA for the CDR3: TGTGCCAGCAGTGACTCGGTTCTGGGGGCATTTAACTATGGCTACACCTTC.

This clone occurred a few times. The chain employs TRBV28 and TRBJ1-5; D call uncertain. In germline, CDR1 is MDHEN, CDR2 SYDVKM. The CDR3 consists of 17 residues. V was trimmed by 0 bases and J by 4 bases, leaving 16 bases between them. This CDR3 is CASSLWGYESRNQPQHF. The CDR3 DNA reads TGTGCCAGCAGTTTATGGGGGTATGAGAGTAGAAATCAGCCCCAGCATTTT.

This clone was detected a few times. V gene TRBV5-4 combines with J gene TRBJ2-3, with 14 bases identical to TRBD2. Germline-derived CDR1 and CDR2 are SGHNT and YYREEE (reference sequence). The length of the CDR3 is 16 residues. Trimming cost V 4 bases and J 5 bases; bases outside gene matches: 6. CDR3 in amino acids: CASSTGTSGSLDTQYF. DNA of the CDR3: TGTGCCAGCAGCACGGGGACTAGCGGGAGCCTAGATACGCAGTATTTT.

The chain joins TRBV7-9 to TRBJ1-5; TRBD1 might be the D (6 bases). The V gene's germline CDR1 is SEHNR and CDR2 FQNEAQ (reference sequence). This CDR3 spans 13 amino acids. The V end was cut by 1 base, the J end by 5 bases, with 6 bases between. CDR3 sequence (DNA): TGTGCCAGCAGCTTAGACAGGGATCAGCCCCAGCATTTT. It specifies CASSLDRDQPQHF.

The V call is TRBV7-9, the J call TRBJ1-5, with D maybe TRBD1 (6 bases). The CDR3 runs 13 residues. Germline V gene lookup returns CDR1 SEHNR and CDR2 FQNEAQ (reference sequence). Trimming took off 1 base at V and 7 bases at J, with 8 bases between the two ends. The CDR3 DNA reads TGTGCCAGCAGCTTAGGGGGGCCCCAGCCCCAGCATTTT. This encodes CASSLGGPQPQHF.

The chain links TRBV7-6 to TRBJ2-5; D remains unclear. Germline values: CDR1 SGHVS, CDR2 FNYEAQ. This CDR3 spans 13 amino acids. V was shortened by 3 bases and J by 4 bases, with 9 bases between the two germline ends. The chain's CDR3 is CASSLLLGETQYF. The DNA for the CDR3 is TGTGCCAGCAGCTTGCTTCTTGGAGAGACCCAGTACTTC.

The rearrangement joins TRBV29-1 to TRBJ2-7; TRBD1 aligns across 8 bases. The CDR3 length is 13 residues. V gave up 6 bases and J gave up 6 bases; unmatched junction bases: 10. Germline CDR1 SQVTM, CDR2 ANQGSEA. CDR3 sequence: CSVVQGGHGEQYF. The DNA of the CDR3 is TGCAGCGTCGTACAGGGGGGTCACGGCGAGCAGTACTTC.

This clone was counted a few times. This sequence joins TRBV7-2 and TRBJ2-3; TRBD2 might be the D (6 bases). The CDR3 runs 15 residues. Trimming removed 6 bases at V and 0 bases at J, with 13 bases between. Per the germline V gene, CDR1 is SGHTA and CDR2 is FQGNSA. CDR3 residues: CASRSAGTSTDTQYF. The CDR3 coding sequence is TGTGCCAGCAGGTCCGCCGGGACTAGCACAGATACGCAGTATTTT.

The genes are TRBV19 and TRBJ2-7; 7 nucleotides line up with TRBD1. Germline lookup yields CDR1 LNHDA and CDR2 SQIVND (reference sequence). This CDR3 is 16 amino acids long. J lost 0 bases, V lost 5 bases, and 10 bases had no gene match. In DNA form, the CDR3 reads TGTGCCAGTAGTTCAGGGACAGTCCGCGCCTCCTACGAGCAGTACTTC. Translating it yields CASSSGTVRASYEQYF.

The chain carries TRBV2 and TRBJ2-2, with 14 nucleotides matching TRBD2. The CDR3 runs to 15 residues. CDR1 and CDR2 (germline): SNHLY, FYNNEI. V lost 6 bases, J lost 3 bases, and 0 bases stayed unmatched. The CDR3 reads CASRGLAGDTGELFF. In nucleotides, the CDR3 is TGTGCCAGCAGGGGACTAGCGGGGGACACCGGGGAGCTGTTTTTT.